The 26 T cell receptor beta chains presented below share a single source sample, sequenced in a study of T-cell reconstitution after alpha-beta-depleted transplantation in children. Unique molecular identifiers were incorporated during preparation of the TCRbeta library. MiXCR, run by TCRdb on the PCR reads, gives a single entry per CDR3 protein. The sample lists around 92,000 distinct CDR3 sequences, 10% to 15% occurring once. Sequenced here: PBMCs from the stem cell graft donor, sampled from the stem cell graft. The receptors come from a human donor who donated a stem cell graft to a child with inherited bone marrow failure.

This clonotype was detected many times. The chain employs TRBV5-8 and TRBJ2-7, with TRBD1 matching 8 bases. Per the germline V gene, CDR1 is SGHTS and CDR2 is YDEGEE. The CDR3 is 13 residues long. J lost 5 bases, V lost 4 bases, and 5 bases had no gene match. The CDR3 protein is CASSPDRVHEQYF. In DNA form, the CDR3 reads TGTGCCAGCAGCCCGGACAGGGTACACGAGCAGTACTTC. The complete variable domain, with remaining parts taken from reference TRBV5-8 and TRBJ2-7, reads EAGVTQSPTHLIKTRGQQATLRCSPISGHTSVYWYQQALGLGLQFLLWYDEGEERNRGNFPPRFSGRQFPNYSSELNVNALELEDSALYLCASSPDRVHEQYFGPGTRLTVT.

The sample holds many counts of this clonotype. The chain has TRBV7-6 and TRBJ1-3, with D unresolved. Germline V CDR1 and CDR2: SGHVS, FNYEAQ. This CDR3 spans 16 amino acids. V lost 0 bases and J 2 bases, leaving 11 bases between the germline ends. In nucleotides, the CDR3 is TGTGCCAGCAGCTTAGCCTCGGCAGCCACTGGAAACACCATATATTTT. Protein sequence: CASSLASAATGNTIYF.

The V and J genes are TRBV2 and TRBJ1-1, with D uncertain. This CDR3 contains 13 residues. The germline gives CDR1 SNHLY, CDR2 FYNNEI. Between the trimmed V and J ends, which lost 4 bases and 4 bases, there was a span of 10 bases. CDR3 bases: TGTGCCAGCAGTGGAGAAGCGGGCACTGAAGCTTTCTTT. Translating gives CASSGEAGTEAFF.

At least ten counts were recorded for this clonotype. The chain has TRBV5-1 and TRBJ2-3; D may be TRBD1 or TRBD2 (6 bases each). The length of the CDR3 is 14 residues. V lost 4 bases and J 4 bases, leaving 13 bases between the germline ends. Germline lookup yields CDR1 SGHRS and CDR2 YFSETQ. In nucleotides, the CDR3 is TGCGCCAGCAGCCCGGAGGGGGGCGCAGATACGCAGTATTTT. The encoded protein is CASSPEGGADTQYF.

This clonotype has just a few counts. The V gene is TRBV9, the J gene TRBJ1-3; 8 bases match TRBD1. Trimming took 4 bases from V and 2 from J; bases not matched to a gene: 5. The CDR3 totals 15 residues. The germline gives CDR1 SGDLS, CDR2 YYNGEE. Here the CDR3 DNA reads TGTGCCAGCAGCCTTGCAGGGGGCGCTGGAAACACCATATATTTT. Its protein is CASSLAGGAGNTIYF.

This clonotype was observed many times. V and J are TRBV27 and TRBJ2-7; D ambiguous. V lost 4 bases, J lost 0 bases, and 10 bases lay in between. The CDR3 has 14 amino acids. Germline-derived CDR1 and CDR2 are MNHEY and SMNVEV (reference sequence). The CDR3 DNA reads as TGTGCCAGCAGTTCGGATTTTAGCTCCTACGAGCAGTACTTC. Translated: CASSSDFSSYEQYF.

This clonotype came up many times. The rearrangement joins TRBV4-2 to TRBJ1-5; tentatively, D is TRBD1 (5 bases). The V end was cut by 0 bases, the J end by 1 base, with 13 bases between. Looked up from germline, CDR1 is LGHNA and CDR2 is YNFKEQ. There are 17 residues in the CDR3. CDR3 region: CASSQDGGGRSNQPQHF. CDR3 bases: TGTGCCAGCAGCCAAGATGGGGGAGGGCGAAGCAATCAGCCCCAGCATTTT.

In this sample, this clonotype turned up many times. The chain combines TRBV6-2 or TRBV6-3 with TRBJ2-6; D ambiguous. The germline V and J ends were trimmed by 6 bases and 2 bases, with 5 bases remaining between them. This CDR3 region has 13 residues. Germline V gene data show CDR1 as MNHEY and CDR2 as SVGEGT. CDR3 DNA sequence: TGTGCCAGCAGCCGAACTGGGGCCAACGTCCTGACTTTC. It specifies CASSRTGANVLTF.

This clonotype was found many times. The V call is TRBV6-5, the J call TRBJ2-7; D remains unclear. Germline-derived CDR1 and CDR2 are MNHEY and SVGAGI. Trimming took 0 bases from V and 1 from J, leaving 7 bases between them. The CDR3 spans 14 residues. The CDR3 sequence: CASSYSSWSYEQYF. The DNA of the CDR3 is TGTGCCAGCAGTTACTCGAGTTGGTCCTACGAGCAGTACTTC.

V gene TRBV7-2 combines with J gene TRBJ1-5, with TRBD1 matching 8 bases. V shed 5 bases, J shed 1 base, and the junction held 7 bases outside the gene matches. Germline assignment: CDR1 SGHTA and CDR2 FQGNSA. This CDR3 contains 16 residues. The CDR3 DNA reads as TGTGCCAGCAGCCCCGTTTGGACAGGGAGCAATCAGCCCCAGCATTTT. Protein product: CASSPVWTGSNQPQHF.

This clonotype was detected ten times or more. The chain is built from TRBV12-3 or TRBV12-4 and TRBJ2-5; possible D gene TRBD2, 5 bases. The V end lost 6 bases, the J end lost 7 bases, and 18 bases lay between the germline ends. CDR3 length: 14 residues. CDR3 amino acids: CASRQSAGILTQYF. CDR3 coding DNA: TGTGCCAGCAGGCAGTCCGCCGGGATATTGACCCAGTACTTC.

This clonotype has ten or more counts. V and J are TRBV7-8 and TRBJ1-2; TRBD1 is a possible D gene (5 bases). Trimming removed 5 bases from V and 4 bases from J, with 14 bases in between. This CDR3 has 14 residues. Germline CDR1 is SGHVS and CDR2 is FQNEAQ. DNA for the CDR3: TGTGCCAGCAGCCCGATGACAGTCCTCTATGGCTACACCTTC. Protein sequence: CASSPMTVLYGYTF. The full variable domain, rest sourced from reference TRBV7-8 and TRBJ1-2, is GAGVSQSPRYKVAKRGQDVALRCDPISGHVSLFWYQQALGQGPEFLTYFQNEAQLDKSGLPSDRFFAERPEGSVSTLKIQRTQQEDSAVYLCASSPMTVLYGYTFGSGTRLTVV.

The rearrangement uses TRBV4-2 and TRBJ2-1; TRBD1 aligns across 7 bases. CDR1 LGHNA and CDR2 YNFKEQ come from the germline V gene. This CDR3 spans 15 amino acids. V lost 4 bases to trimming and J lost 4 bases; unmatched junction nucleotides: 7. In DNA, the CDR3 is TGTGCCAGCAGCCCCCGGGACAGCAATTACAATGAGCAGTTCTTC. It translates to CASSPRDSNYNEQFF.

Of note for this clonotype: It may be a read error: a sequence one base away is much more abundant. V gene TRBV18 combines with J gene TRBJ2-7, with TRBD2 as a possible D gene (5 bases). The CDR3 spans 13 residues. From germline, CDR1 is KGHSH and CDR2 LQKENI. V dropped 4 bases and J dropped 1 base, with 8 bases sitting between them. This CDR3 reads CASSQRHSYEQYF. The CDR3 nucleotides are TGTGCCAGCTCACAGCGGCATTCCTACGAGCAGTACTTC.

This clonotype was seen a handful of times. The CDR3 reads CSPPPSGPYEQYF. In DNA, the CDR3 is TGCAGCCCCCCCCCTAGCGGACCCTACGAGCAGTACTTC. The chain uses TRBV20-1 and TRBJ2-7, with 7 bases lining up with TRBD2. Germline V CDR1 and CDR2: DFQATT, SNEGSKA (reference sequence). This CDR3 is built from 13 residues.

Many counts were recorded for this clonotype. The chain joins TRBV19 to TRBJ2-3; D not certain. This CDR3 spans 14 amino acids. Germline CDR1 is LNHDA and CDR2 is SQIVND (reference sequence). The V and J ends lost 1 base and 4 bases respectively, with 9 bases between them. CDR3: CASSIVDVADTQYF. For the CDR3, the DNA is TGTGCCAGTAGTATAGTTGACGTCGCAGATACGCAGTATTTT.

This clonotype was seen repeatedly, ten times or more. V and J are TRBV6-2 or TRBV6-3 and TRBJ1-5; D gene uncertain. V was trimmed by 6 bases and J by 7 bases, leaving 10 bases between them. Germline CDR1 and CDR2: MNHEY and SVGEGT. This CDR3 is built from 12 residues. CDR3 protein: CASSRVGQPQHF. The CDR3 DNA is TGTGCCAGCAGCCGCGTGGGACAGCCCCAGCATTTT.

This clonotype was recorded at least ten times. The V and J genes are TRBV7-2 and TRBJ1-6, with a weak D call TRBD1 (6 bases). Trimming cost V 1 base and J 9 bases, with 13 bases left between them. CDR1 is SGHTA and CDR2 is FQGNSA in the germline V gene. The CDR3 runs 15 residues. CDR3 amino acids: CASSLVGRGGSPLHF. CDR3 coding DNA: TGTGCCAGCAGCTTAGTCGGCAGGGGAGGTTCACCCCTCCACTTT.

This clonotype was seen at least ten times. An end of the junction differs from the germline gene, which may be a read error. This chain connects TRBV5-5 to TRBJ1-3; TRBD1 might be the D (5 bases). CDR3 length: 16 residues. CDR1 SGHKS and CDR2 YYEKEE come from the germline V gene (reference sequence). The CDR3 bases are TGTGCCAGCAGTTTGGAATTTCAGGGCTCTGGAAACACCATATATTTT. It is translated as CASSLEFQGSGNTIYF.

This clonotype was counted many times. The rearrangement uses TRBV29-1 and TRBJ2-3; no clear D gene. Germline V gives CDR1 SQVTM, CDR2 ANQGSEA. CDR3 length equals 15 residues. The germline V and J ends were trimmed by 4 bases and 6 bases, with 20 bases remaining between them. The CDR3 loop reads CSVGSPVELGDTQYF. Here the CDR3 DNA reads TGCAGCGTTGGGAGTCCAGTAGAACTTGGGGATACGCAGTATTTT.

At least ten counts were recorded for this clonotype. The CDR3 sequence is CASSLVRRSETQYF. The CDR3 region has the DNA TGTGCCAGCAGCTTAGTAAGACGGTCAGAGACCCAGTACTTC. V is TRBV7-8 and J is TRBJ2-5; D gene uncertain. Per the germline V gene, CDR1 is SGHVS and CDR2 is FQNEAQ. V was shortened by 1 base and J by 4 bases, with 10 bases between the two germline ends. CDR3 length: 14 amino acids.

The rearrangement links TRBV6-2 or TRBV6-3 to TRBJ1-1; 11 bases match TRBD1. V gave up 8 bases and J gave up 5 bases; unmatched junction bases: 1. Per the germline V gene, CDR1 is MNHEY and CDR2 is SVGEGT. The length of the CDR3 is 12 residues. CDR3 region: CASGTGGTEAFF. Written as DNA, the CDR3 is TGTGCCAGCGGGACAGGGGGTACTGAAGCTTTCTTT.

This clonotype was found many times. CDR3 protein: CSAREKDSYNSPLHF. Here the CDR3 DNA reads TGCAGTGCTAGAGAAAAGGATTCCTATAATTCACCCCTCCACTTT. The chain has TRBV20-1 and TRBJ1-6; D gene uncertain. The length of the CDR3 is 15 residues. CDR1 is DFQATT and CDR2 is SNEGSKA in the germline V gene (reference sequence). Trimming removed 0 bases at V and 1 base at J, with 7 bases between.

This clonotype was found many times. The chain uses TRBV20-1 and TRBJ2-5; 9 nucleotides match TRBD2. The CDR3 length is 17 residues. CDR1 and CDR2 (germline): DFQATT, SNEGSKA (reference sequence). The V gene end was trimmed by 4 bases and the J gene end by 0 bases; junction bases not matched to a gene: 12. In DNA, the CDR3 is TGCAGTGCTACCCCCGCGGGAGGGGAATGGTACCAAGAGACCCAGTACTTC. Amino acids: CSATPAGGEWYQETQYF.

This clonotype appeared many times. The chain couples TRBV27 to TRBJ2-7, with D perhaps TRBD1 (7 bases). V shed 6 bases and J shed 1 base, with 16 bases lying between them. CDR1 is MNHEY, CDR2 SMNVEV, per germline (reference sequence). The CDR3 is 15 amino acids. The CDR3 sequence is CASSRQGLNSYEQYF. Here the CDR3 DNA reads TGTGCCAGCAGCCGACAGGGACTTAATTCCTACGAGCAGTACTTC.

The rearrangement links TRBV11-3 to TRBJ2-5, with D possibly being TRBD1 (6 bases). V lost 5 bases, J lost 0 bases, and 10 bases lay in between. Germline V CDR1 and CDR2: SGHNT, YENEEA. This CDR3 comprises 14 residues. This CDR3 is CASSHNRDQETQYF. DNA of the CDR3: TGTGCCAGCAGCCACAACAGGGACCAAGAGACCCAGTACTTC.